This T cell receptor (beta chain) was recorded in a study of glioma-infiltrating T cells. TCR alpha and beta CDR3 regions were amplified from RNA using iRepertoire nested multiplex PCR. Input was 100-400 ng of tissue mRNA or PBMC total RNA. TCRdb redid the calling of the multiplex PCR reads with MiXCR, one entry per CDR3 protein. The sample lists about 140,000 distinct CDR3 sequences, 35% to 50% seen once, with roughly 20% in the top ten. This clonotype came up a few times. Its antigen is not known. Germline loops: CDR1 DFQATT, CDR2 SNEGSKA (reference sequence). The CDR3 totals 15 residues. V gave up 2 bases and J gave up 2 bases, with 16 bases separating them. General study points: Very few CDR3 sequences were shared between tissue and blood.

This sequence was found in a human donor with low-grade glioma or glioblastoma, undergoing nonglioma brain surgery, or in good health (not recorded which). Sequencing input: glioma tissue, nonneoplastic brain tissue, or PBMCs (not recorded which). The chain joins TRBV20-1 to TRBJ2-7; the D gene is possibly TRBD2 (6 bases). The CDR3 reads CSARRLIADTYEQYF. The CDR3 bases are TGCAGTGCTAGACGACTAATAGCGGACACCTACGAGCAGTACTTC.